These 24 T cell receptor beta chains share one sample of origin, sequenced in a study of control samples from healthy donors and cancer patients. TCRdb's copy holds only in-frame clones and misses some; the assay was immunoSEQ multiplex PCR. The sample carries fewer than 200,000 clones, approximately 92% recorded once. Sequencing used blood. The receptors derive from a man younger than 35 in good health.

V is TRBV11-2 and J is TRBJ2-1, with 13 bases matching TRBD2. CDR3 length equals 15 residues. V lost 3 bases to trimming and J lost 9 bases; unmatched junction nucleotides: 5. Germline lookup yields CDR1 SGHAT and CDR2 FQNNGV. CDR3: CASSFGLAGVSEQFF. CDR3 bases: TGTGCCAGCAGCTTTGGACTAGCGGGGGTCAGTGAGCAGTTCTTC.

CDR3 amino acids: CASSPSGGSYNEQFF. The CDR3, as DNA: TGTGCCAGCAGCCCTAGCGGAGGCTCCTACAATGAGCAGTTCTTC. The chain uses TRBV7-3 and TRBJ2-1; 7 bases align to TRBD2. The junction had 4 bases not matched to a gene; V was cut back by 5 bases and J by 0 bases. The CDR3 is 15 residues long. Germline assignment: CDR1 SGHTA and CDR2 FQGTGA.

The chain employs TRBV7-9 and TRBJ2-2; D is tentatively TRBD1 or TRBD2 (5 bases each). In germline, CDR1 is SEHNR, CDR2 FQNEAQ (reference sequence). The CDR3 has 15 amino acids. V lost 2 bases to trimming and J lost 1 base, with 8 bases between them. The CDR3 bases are TGTGCCAGCAGCTTAAAGGGGAGGAACACCGGGGAGCTGTTTTTT. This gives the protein CASSLKGRNTGELFF.

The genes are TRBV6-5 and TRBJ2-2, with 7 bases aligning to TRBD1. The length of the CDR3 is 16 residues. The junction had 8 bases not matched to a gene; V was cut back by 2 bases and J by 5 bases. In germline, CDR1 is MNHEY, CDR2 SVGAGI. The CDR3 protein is CASSYPRGGGTGELFF. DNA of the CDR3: TGTGCCAGCAGTTACCCCAGAGGGGGCGGAACCGGGGAGCTGTTTTTT.

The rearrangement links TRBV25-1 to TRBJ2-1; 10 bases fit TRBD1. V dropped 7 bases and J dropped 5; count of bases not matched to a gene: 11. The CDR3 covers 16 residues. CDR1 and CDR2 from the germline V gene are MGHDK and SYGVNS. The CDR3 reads CASKGDLGQGHNEQFF. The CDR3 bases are TGTGCCAGCAAAGGGGACCTGGGACAGGGGCACAATGAGCAGTTCTTC.

The CDR3 loop reads CASSIGGYNEQFF. The DNA for the CDR3 is TGTGCCAGTAGTATAGGTGGCTACAATGAGCAGTTCTTC. The chain carries TRBV19 and TRBJ2-1; D is uncertain. V gave up 1 base and J gave up 3 bases, with 4 bases separating them. Germline-derived CDR1 and CDR2 are LNHDA and SQIVND (reference sequence). The CDR3 has 13 residues.

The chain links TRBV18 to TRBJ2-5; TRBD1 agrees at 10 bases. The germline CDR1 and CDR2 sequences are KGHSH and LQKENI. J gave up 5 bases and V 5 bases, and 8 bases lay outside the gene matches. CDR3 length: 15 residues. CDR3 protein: CASSTGTGDGETQYF. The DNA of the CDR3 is TGTGCCAGCTCAACCGGGACAGGGGACGGCGAGACCCAGTACTTC.

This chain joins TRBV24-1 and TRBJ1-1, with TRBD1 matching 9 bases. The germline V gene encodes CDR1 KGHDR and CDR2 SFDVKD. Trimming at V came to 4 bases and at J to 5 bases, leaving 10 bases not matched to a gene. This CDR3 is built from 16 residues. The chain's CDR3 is CATSDNGPGQGTEAFF. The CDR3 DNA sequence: TGTGCCACCAGTGACAACGGTCCGGGACAGGGAACTGAAGCTTTCTTT.

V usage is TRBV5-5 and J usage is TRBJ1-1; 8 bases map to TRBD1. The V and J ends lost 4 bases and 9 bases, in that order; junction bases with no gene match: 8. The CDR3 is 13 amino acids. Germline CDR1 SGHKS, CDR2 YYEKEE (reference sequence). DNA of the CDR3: TGTGCCAGCAGCCTCGGACAGGGAAATCAAGCTTTCTTT. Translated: CASSLGQGNQAFF.

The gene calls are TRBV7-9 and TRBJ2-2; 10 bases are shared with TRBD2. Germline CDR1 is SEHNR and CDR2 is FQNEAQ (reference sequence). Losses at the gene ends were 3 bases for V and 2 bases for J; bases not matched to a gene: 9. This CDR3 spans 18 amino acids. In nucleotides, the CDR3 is TGTGCCAGCAGCTTTTGGGCTAGCGGGGGCCCAAACACCGGGGAGCTGTTTTTT. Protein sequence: CASSFWASGGPNTGELFF.

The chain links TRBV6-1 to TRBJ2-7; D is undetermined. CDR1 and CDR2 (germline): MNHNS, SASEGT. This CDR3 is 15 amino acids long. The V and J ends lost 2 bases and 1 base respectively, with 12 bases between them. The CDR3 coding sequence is TGTGCCAGCAGTGAATGGCCAGGAGAGTCCTACGAGCAGTACTTC. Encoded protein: CASSEWPGESYEQYF.

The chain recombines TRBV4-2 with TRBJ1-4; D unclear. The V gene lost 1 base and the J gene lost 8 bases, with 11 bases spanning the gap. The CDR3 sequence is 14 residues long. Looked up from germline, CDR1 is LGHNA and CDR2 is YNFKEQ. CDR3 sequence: CASSQAPSWEKLFF. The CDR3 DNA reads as TGTGCCAGCAGCCAAGCCCCATCCTGGGAAAAACTGTTTTTT.

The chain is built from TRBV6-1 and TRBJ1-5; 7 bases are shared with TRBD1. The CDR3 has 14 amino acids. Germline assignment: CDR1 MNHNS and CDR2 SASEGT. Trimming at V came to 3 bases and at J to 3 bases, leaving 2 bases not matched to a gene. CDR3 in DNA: TGTGCCAGCAGTGAGACAGGGTACAATCAGCCCCAGCATTTT. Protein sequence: CASSETGYNQPQHF.

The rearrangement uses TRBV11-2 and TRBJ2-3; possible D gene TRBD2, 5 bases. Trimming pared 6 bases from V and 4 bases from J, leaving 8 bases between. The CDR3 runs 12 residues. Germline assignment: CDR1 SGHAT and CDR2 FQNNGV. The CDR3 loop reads CASRPSSDTQYF. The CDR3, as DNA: TGTGCCAGCAGACCTAGCTCAGATACGCAGTATTTT.

As DNA, the CDR3 is TGTGCCAGCAGTCCAGGAAGCGCCTACGAGCAGTACTTC. Translated, it gives CASSPGSAYEQYF. The rearrangement links TRBV6-5 to TRBJ2-7; D is ambiguous. The CDR3 covers 13 residues. CDR1 and CDR2 (germline): MNHEY, SVGAGI. V was shortened by 5 bases and J by 2 bases, with 10 bases between the two germline ends.

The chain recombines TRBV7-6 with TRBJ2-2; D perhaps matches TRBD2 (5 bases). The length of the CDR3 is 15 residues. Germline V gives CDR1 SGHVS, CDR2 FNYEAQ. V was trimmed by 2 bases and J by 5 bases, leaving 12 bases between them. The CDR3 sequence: CASSLIRGPTGELFF. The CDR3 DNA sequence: TGTGCCAGCAGCTTAATCCGCGGGCCTACCGGGGAGCTGTTTTTT. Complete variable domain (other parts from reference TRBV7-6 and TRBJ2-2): GAGVSQSPRYKVTKRGQDVALRCDPISGHVSLYWYRQALGQGPEFLTYFNYEAQQDKSGLPNDRFSAERPEGSISTLTIQRTEQRDSAMYRCASSLIRGPTGELFFGEGSRLTVL.

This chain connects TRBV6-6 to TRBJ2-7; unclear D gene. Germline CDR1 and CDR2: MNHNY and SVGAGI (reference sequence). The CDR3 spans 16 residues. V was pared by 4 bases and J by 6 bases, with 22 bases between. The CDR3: CASSFPNWYRYSEQYF. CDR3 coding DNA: TGTGCCAGCAGTTTCCCCAATTGGTACCGCTACAGCGAGCAGTACTTC.

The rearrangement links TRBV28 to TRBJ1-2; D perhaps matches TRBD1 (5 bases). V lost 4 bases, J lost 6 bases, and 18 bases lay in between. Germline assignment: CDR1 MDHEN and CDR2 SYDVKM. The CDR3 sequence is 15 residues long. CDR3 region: CASSSYPGSGHGYTF. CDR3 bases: TGTGCCAGCAGTTCGTACCCAGGGTCAGGGCATGGCTACACCTTC.

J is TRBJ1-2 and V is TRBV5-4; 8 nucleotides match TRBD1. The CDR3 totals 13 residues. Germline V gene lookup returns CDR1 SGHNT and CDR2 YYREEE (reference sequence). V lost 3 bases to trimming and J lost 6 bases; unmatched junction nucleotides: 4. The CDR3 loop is CASSSETGDGYTF. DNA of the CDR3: TGTGCCAGCAGCTCAGAGACAGGGGATGGCTACACCTTC.

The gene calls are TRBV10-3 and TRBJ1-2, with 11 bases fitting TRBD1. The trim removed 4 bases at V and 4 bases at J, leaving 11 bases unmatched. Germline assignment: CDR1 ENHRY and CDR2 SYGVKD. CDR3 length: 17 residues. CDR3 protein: CAISAESGTGGPYGYTF. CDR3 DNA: TGTGCCATCAGTGCCGAATCAGGGACAGGGGGGCCCTATGGCTACACCTTC.

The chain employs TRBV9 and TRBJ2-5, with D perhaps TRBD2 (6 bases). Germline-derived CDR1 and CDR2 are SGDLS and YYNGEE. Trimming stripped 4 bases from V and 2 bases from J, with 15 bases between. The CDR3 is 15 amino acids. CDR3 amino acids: CASSSDGGLQETQYF. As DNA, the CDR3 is TGTGCCAGCAGCTCCGATGGGGGGTTACAAGAGACCCAGTACTTC.

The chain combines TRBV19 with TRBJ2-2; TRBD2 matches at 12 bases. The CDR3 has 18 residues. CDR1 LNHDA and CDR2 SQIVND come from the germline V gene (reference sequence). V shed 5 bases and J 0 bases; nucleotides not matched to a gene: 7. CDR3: CASSRTGLAGSNTGELFF. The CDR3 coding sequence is TGTGCCAGTAGTCGAACCGGACTAGCGGGGTCGAACACCGGGGAGCTGTTTTTT. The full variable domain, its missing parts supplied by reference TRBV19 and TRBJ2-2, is DGGITQSPKYLFRKEGQNVTLSCEQNLNHDAMYWYRQDPGQGLRLIYYSQIVNDFQKGDIAEGYSVSREKKESFPLTVTSAQKNPTAFYLCASSRTGLAGSNTGELFFGEGSRLTVL.

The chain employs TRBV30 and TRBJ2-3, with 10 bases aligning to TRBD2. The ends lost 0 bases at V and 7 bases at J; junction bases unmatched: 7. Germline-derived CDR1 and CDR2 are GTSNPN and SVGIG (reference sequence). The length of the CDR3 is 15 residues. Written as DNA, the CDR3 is TGTGCCTGGAGTGTAGCTAGCGGGGGACCTAATACGCAGTATTTT. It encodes CAWSVASGGPNTQYF.

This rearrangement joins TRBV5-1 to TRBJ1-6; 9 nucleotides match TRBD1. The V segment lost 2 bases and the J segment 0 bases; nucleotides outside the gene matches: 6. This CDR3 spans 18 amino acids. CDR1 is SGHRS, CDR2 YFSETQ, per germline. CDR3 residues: CASSFWTGVSSYNSPLHF. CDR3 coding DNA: TGCGCCAGCAGCTTTTGGACAGGGGTGAGCTCCTATAATTCACCCCTCCACTTT. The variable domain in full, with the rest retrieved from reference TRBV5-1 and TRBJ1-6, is KAGVTQTPRYLIKTRGQQVTLSCSPISGHRSVSWYQQTPGQGLQFLFEYFSETQRNKGNFPGRFSGRQFSNSRSEMNVSTLELGDSALYLCASSFWTGVSSYNSPLHFGNGTRLTVT.